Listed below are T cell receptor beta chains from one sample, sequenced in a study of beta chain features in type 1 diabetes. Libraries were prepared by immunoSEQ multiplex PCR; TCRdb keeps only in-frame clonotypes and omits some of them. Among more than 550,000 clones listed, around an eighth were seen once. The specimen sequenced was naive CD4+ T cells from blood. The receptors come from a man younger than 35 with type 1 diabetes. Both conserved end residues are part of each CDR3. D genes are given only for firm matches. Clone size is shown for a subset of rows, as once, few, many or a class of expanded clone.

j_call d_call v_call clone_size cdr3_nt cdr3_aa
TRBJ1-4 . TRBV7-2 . TGTGCCAGCAGCAAAGTCCAGGGAAGTGAAAAACTGTTTTTT CASSKVQGSEKLFF
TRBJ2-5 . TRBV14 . TGTGCCAGCAGCCTTTCACAAGGGCCAAGCCAAGAGACCCAGTACTTC CASSLSQGPSQETQYF
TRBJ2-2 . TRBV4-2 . TGTGCCAGCCGAGTTAGCGGGACAGCCAACACCGGGGAGCTGTTTTTT CASRVSGTANTGELFF
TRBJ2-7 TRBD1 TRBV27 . TGTGCCAGCAGTTCCTGGACAGGGGCTCCCTCCTCCTACGAGCAGTACTTC CASSSWTGAPSSYEQYF
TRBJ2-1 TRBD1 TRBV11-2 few TGTGCCAGCAGCTTGACAGGGGGGAATGAGCAGTTCTTC CASSLTGGNEQFF
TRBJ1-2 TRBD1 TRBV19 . TGTGCCAGTAGCCCGACAGGGGACTATGGCTACACCTTC CASSPTGDYGYTF
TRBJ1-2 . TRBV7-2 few TGTGCCAGCAGCTCTGCGGGCAGGCCATATGGCTACACCTTC CASSSAGRPYGYTF
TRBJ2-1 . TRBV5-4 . TGTGCCAGCAGCGATGGGAATGAGCAGTTCTTC CASSDGNEQFF
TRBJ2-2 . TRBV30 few TGTGCCTGGAGACCGAACACCGGGGAGCTGTTTTTT CAWRPNTGELFF
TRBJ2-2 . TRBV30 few TGTGCCTGGAGTGTACGGCAGGGGTACACCGGGGAGCTGTTTTTT CAWSVRQGYTGELFF